These 20 T cell receptor beta chains were sequenced from one sample in a study of T cells in localized non-small cell lung cancer. The assay was immunoSEQ multiplex PCR, and TCRdb's table has in-frame clones only and misses some. This table has approximately 29,000 clones, about 91% appearing once. The specimen was peripheral blood, collected before any cancer treatment. All receptors derive from a male donor aged 60 or older with stage I lung adenocarcinoma.

The gene calls are TRBV7-2 and TRBJ1-2; weak D call: TRBD1 (6 bases). V was shortened by 3 bases and J by 8 bases, with 16 bases between the two germline ends. This CDR3 spans 14 amino acids. Germline CDR1 reads SGHTA; CDR2 reads FQGNSA. DNA for the CDR3: TGTGCCAGCAGCTTGTCCGTCAGGGGCCTCGGCTACACCTTC. This translates into CASSLSVRGLGYTF. Full variable domain (remainder filled in from reference TRBV7-2 and TRBJ1-2): GAGVSQSPSNKVTEKGKDVELRCDPISGHTALYWYRQSLGQGLEFLIYFQGNSAPDKSGLPSDRFSAERTGGSVSTLTIQRTQQEDSAVYLCASSLSVRGLGYTFGSGTRLTVV.

The chain is built from TRBV29-1 and TRBJ2-1; 8 bases map to TRBD2. Germline lookup yields CDR1 SQVTM and CDR2 ANQGSEA. The CDR3 covers 16 residues. With V trimmed by 0 bases and J by 4 bases, 8 bases remained unmatched. CDR3 residues: CSVEDRGGGPYNEQFF. The CDR3 DNA reads as TGCAGCGTTGAAGATCGTGGCGGGGGGCCTTACAATGAGCAGTTCTTC.

The chain employs TRBV5-1 and TRBJ2-5; tentatively, D is TRBD2 (5 bases). Germline-derived CDR1 and CDR2 are SGHRS and YFSETQ. Trimming took 10 bases from V and 4 from J, leaving 23 bases between them. The CDR3 runs 15 residues. CDR3 region: CAVSWTGVFGETQYF. CDR3 nucleotides: TGCGCCGTCTCTTGGACTGGGGTGTTCGGAGAGACCCAGTACTTC.

This chain connects TRBV30 to TRBJ2-5, with D unclear. Trimming cost V 3 bases and J 5 bases, with 16 bases left between them. Germline CDR1 is GTSNPN and CDR2 is SVGIG (reference sequence). CDR3 length: 14 residues. CDR3 nucleotides: TGTGCCTGGAGGGTGGGCTCTGCCCGCGAGACCCAGTACTTC. This sequence encodes CAWRVGSARETQYF. Combining the CDR3 with reference TRBV30 and TRBJ2-5 gives the whole variable domain SQTIHQWPATLVQPVGSPLSLECTVEGTSNPNLYWYRQAAGRGLQLLFYSVGIGQISSEVPQNLSASRPQDRQFILSSKKLLLSDSGFYLCAWRVGSARETQYFGPGTRLLVL.

The rearrangement uses TRBV18 and TRBJ2-3; D may correspond to TRBD1 or TRBD2 (5 bases each). The CDR3 has 16 residues. Germline V gene lookup returns CDR1 KGHSH and CDR2 LQKENI. V lost 3 bases and J lost 4, with 17 bases in between. The CDR3 nucleotides read TGTGCCAGCTCACCCGGGGCTACGGGCGGTCCAGATACGCAGTATTTT. Amino acids: CASSPGATGGPDTQYF.

V usage is TRBV21-1 and J usage is TRBJ2-3; the table assigns TRBD1, which was not confirmed against the DNA. TRBV21-1 is deemed a pseudogene. The CDR3 length is 13 residues. CDR3 sequence: CASSKNRIDTQYF. The CDR3 region has the DNA TGTGCCAGCAGCAAAAACAGGATCGATACGCAGTATTTT.

The chain recombines TRBV7-2 with TRBJ1-3; 10 bases are shared with TRBD1. V trimming: 5 bases; J trimming: 2 bases; junction bases outside the gene matches: 6. The V gene's germline CDR1 is SGHTA and CDR2 FQGNSA. CDR3 length: 16 amino acids. CDR3 region: CASSPRQGAAGNTIYF. In DNA, the CDR3 is TGTGCCAGCAGCCCGCGACAGGGGGCAGCTGGAAACACCATATATTTT.

This clone was counted once. The chain recombines TRBV5-1 with TRBJ1-4; D not resolved. The CDR3 is made up of 16 amino acids. The V gene's germline CDR1 is SGHRS and CDR2 YFSETQ. Trimming stripped 5 bases from V and 2 bases from J, with 16 bases between. CDR3 sequence reads: CASSQVGLGTNEKLFF. In nucleotides, the CDR3 is TGCGCCAGCAGTCAGGTGGGGTTAGGGACTAATGAAAAACTGTTTTTT.

The V and J genes are TRBV6-5 and TRBJ1-2; D is perhaps TRBD1 (6 bases). V shed 11 bases and J shed 7 bases, with 20 bases lying between them. The CDR3 runs 13 residues. Germline V lookup: CDR1 MNHEY, CDR2 SVGAGI. The CDR3 DNA reads as TGTGCCGTACGCACCTGGGGGGCGCCTGGCTACACCTTC. It specifies CAVRTWGAPGYTF.

V is TRBV30 and J is TRBJ2-7; tentatively, D is TRBD1 (6 bases). V was cut by 0 bases and J by 4 bases, with 10 bases left in between. The CDR3 consists of 13 residues. The V gene's germline CDR1 is GTSNPN and CDR2 SVGIG (reference sequence). The CDR3 spells CAWSVLTGYEQYF. The DNA of the CDR3 is TGTGCCTGGAGTGTTTTAACAGGGTACGAGCAGTACTTC.

V is TRBV27 and J is TRBJ1-2; D possibly corresponds to TRBD1 (5 bases). The germline V gene encodes CDR1 MNHEY and CDR2 SMNVEV (reference sequence). Trimming shortened V by 2 bases and J by 0 bases, and 13 bases separated the two germline ends. The CDR3 loop spans 16 amino acids. CDR3 DNA: TGTGCCAGCAGTTTACAAAGGCAGGGAGCTAACTATGGCTACACCTTC. Translating gives CASSLQRQGANYGYTF.

The V call is TRBV6-6, the J call TRBJ1-5; possibly TRBD1 for D (5 bases). CDR3 length: 16 amino acids. Germline assignment: CDR1 MNHNY and CDR2 SVGAGI (reference sequence). The germline V and J ends were trimmed by 5 bases and 5 bases, with 19 bases remaining between them. The CDR3 is CASSHDRGGGDQPQHF. The CDR3 DNA follows: TGTGCCAGCAGTCACGACCGGGGTGGGGGGGATCAGCCCCAGCATTTT.

The J gene is TRBJ2-3, the V gene TRBV10-3; unclear D gene. The germline gives CDR1 ENHRY, CDR2 SYGVKD. This CDR3 spans 13 amino acids. The V and J ends lost 4 bases and 6 bases respectively, with 11 bases between them. DNA for the CDR3: TGTGCCATCAGTGGGACGGAGAGGGATACGCAGTATTTT. It codes for CAISGTERDTQYF.

In this sample, this clone turned up a few times. The chain combines TRBV7-2 with TRBJ2-5; 10 nucleotides match TRBD2. The CDR3 loop spans 15 amino acids. The trim removed 4 bases at V and 5 bases at J, leaving 7 bases unmatched. Germline-derived CDR1 and CDR2 are SGHTA and FQGNSA. The CDR3 region has the DNA TGTGCCAGCAGCTCCTTTAGCGGGGGGAGGGAGACCCAGTACTTC. This translates into CASSSFSGGRETQYF. Full variable domain (outside the CDR3, taken from reference TRBV7-2 and TRBJ2-5): GAGVSQSPSNKVTEKGKDVELRCDPISGHTALYWYRQSLGQGLEFLIYFQGNSAPDKSGLPSDRFSAERTGGSVSTLTIQRTQQEDSAVYLCASSSFSGGRETQYFGPGTRLLVL.

J is TRBJ1-5 and V is TRBV7-8; D gene unclear. The CDR3 runs to 15 residues. Germline CDR1 is SGHVS and CDR2 is FQNEAQ. V was shortened by 1 base and J by 3 bases, with 10 bases between the two germline ends. In DNA, the CDR3 is TGTGCCAGCAGCTTAGGTGCCAGCGCCAATCAGCCCCAGCATTTT. This translates into CASSLGASANQPQHF.

The V and J genes are TRBV4-3 and TRBJ1-6; D ambiguous. Germline CDR1 is LGHNA and CDR2 is YSLEER. V lost 0 bases to trimming and J lost 6 bases, with 6 bases between them. The CDR3 is 14 amino acids. This chain's CDR3 is CASSQDHGNSPLHF. DNA of the CDR3: TGCGCCAGCAGCCAAGATCATGGTAATTCACCCCTCCACTTT.

Only one count was recorded for this clone. V and J are TRBV6-5 and TRBJ1-6; unclear D gene. Between the trimmed V and J ends, which lost 2 bases and 1 base, there was a span of 9 bases. Germline V gives CDR1 MNHEY, CDR2 SVGAGI. This CDR3 is 16 amino acids long. This CDR3 is CASSYEGLSYNSPLHF. In DNA form, the CDR3 reads TGTGCCAGCAGTTACGAGGGCTTGTCCTATAATTCACCCCTCCACTTT.

The chain links TRBV7-8 to TRBJ1-1; D is unclear. Trimming took off 0 bases at V and 6 bases at J, with 8 bases between the two ends. The CDR3 runs to 13 residues. Germline lookup yields CDR1 SGHVS and CDR2 FQNEAQ. CDR3 loop: CASSLARVAEAFF. In DNA form, the CDR3 reads TGTGCCAGCAGCTTAGCTAGGGTGGCTGAAGCTTTCTTT.

The V gene is TRBV5-1, the J gene TRBJ1-1; D is undetermined. CDR3 size: 14 residues. CDR1 SGHRS and CDR2 YFSETQ come from the germline V gene. Trimming shortened V by 1 base and J by 2 bases, and 9 bases separated the two germline ends. The CDR3 reads CASSLSRVNTEAFF. DNA of the CDR3: TGCGCCAGCAGCTTGTCCCGTGTCAACACTGAAGCTTTCTTT.

The chain is built from TRBV5-6 and TRBJ2-5, with D perhaps TRBD2 (6 bases). Trimming removed 1 base from V and 2 bases from J, with 9 bases in between. Per germline, CDR1 SGHDT and CDR2 YYEEEE. The CDR3 runs 14 residues. The CDR3 coding sequence is TGTGCCAGCAGCTTGCCTAGCGTACAAGAGACCCAGTACTTC. It encodes CASSLPSVQETQYF.